This T cell receptor (beta chain) was captured by sequencing in a study of response to subunit inactivated influenza vaccine. Germline lookup yields CDR1 MNHEY and CDR2 SMNVEV (reference sequence). CDR3 size: 13 residues. V lost 1 base to trimming and J lost 3 bases, with 4 bases between them. General study results and limits: Authors suggested that a seasonal influenza vaccination recruits few new T cells each time.

MiXCR, run by TCRdb on the RT-PCR reads, gives a single entry per CDR3 protein. Among around 200,000 distinct CDR3 sequences, about a tenth were seen once, and the ten largest hold 11%. This clonotype was detected ten times or more. What it binds is not known. The chain recombines TRBV27 with TRBJ1-5; D call uncertain. The clonotype originates from a man aged 45-60 years who received an inactivated influenza vaccine. Sequences were derived from non-naive T cells sorted from PBMCs, sampled on the day of vaccination. CDR3 bases: TGTGCCAGCAGTTTATGGGTCAATCAGCCCCAGCATTTT. The encoded protein is CASSLWVNQPQHF.